This T cell receptor beta chain was captured in a study of T cells in Graves' hyperthyroidism and ophthalmopathy. Background on the study: Pretreatment peripheral blood was obtained at initial diagnosis. Regarding the study as a whole: A median about 6.2 months before onset, the model predicted ophthalmopathy. Blood also contained most expanded thyroid clonotypes above 0.001.

The source material, RNA transcripts, was used to amplify TCR beta CDR3 regions. A set of HTBI primers served as the primers for a first-round RT-PCR of the TCR CDR3. TCRdb ran MiXCR on the multiplex PCR reads and lists one entry per CDR3 protein. This sample carries roughly 650,000 distinct CDR3 sequences, approximately 16% of them seen once, and the ten largest clones take less than 3.5%. CDR1 and CDR2 (germline): PRHDT, FYEKMQ (reference sequence). V shed 6 bases and J 3 bases; nucleotides not matched to a gene: 6. The CDR3 contains 15 residues. This clonotype was seen many times. Its specificity is not known. Lactation, pregnancy, other autoimmune disease or uncontrolled infection led to exclusion of patients.

Material: blood. The sequence derives from a woman between 40 and 55 years old with Graves' ophthalmopathy. V gene TRBV13 combines with J gene TRBJ2-5, with 11 nucleotides matching TRBD1. CDR3 nucleotides: TGTGCCAGCAGTCCGGACAGGGGGCGCGAAGAGACCCAGTACTTC. Protein sequence: CASSPDRGREETQYF.